The 2 T cell receptor beta chains in this list originate from one sample, sequenced in a study of blood T cell repertoires in COVID-19. Here immunoSEQ multiplex PCR was the method, and the copy in TCRdb shows in-frame clones only, minus some. The table lists roughly 290,000 clones, about 86% of them singletons. The sequenced material came from peripheral blood. These receptor sequences come from a woman aged 30 to 39 who had recovered from COVID-19.

The rearrangement links TRBV11-2 to TRBJ2-7, with 7 bases that match TRBD2. From germline, CDR1 is SGHAT and CDR2 FQNNGV. This CDR3 comprises 16 residues. J was trimmed by 1 base and V by 1 base; bases with no gene match: 7. CDR3 loop: CASSLAVGGPSYEQYF. The CDR3, as DNA: TGTGCCAGCAGCTTAGCCGTGGGAGGGCCTTCCTACGAGCAGTACTTC.

The genes are TRBV7-3 and TRBJ1-1; 8 bases line up with TRBD1. Per the germline V gene, CDR1 is SGHTA and CDR2 is FQGTGA. V lost 5 bases to trimming and J lost 4 bases; unmatched junction nucleotides: 3. The CDR3 is made up of 13 amino acids. CDR3 in amino acids: CASSRTGLTEAFF. DNA for the CDR3: TGTGCCAGCAGCCGGACAGGGCTCACTGAAGCTTTCTTT. The complete variable domain, with remaining parts taken from reference TRBV7-3 and TRBJ1-1, reads GAGVSQTPSNKVTEKGKYVELRCDPISGHTALYWYRQSLGQGPEFLIYFQGTGAADDSGLPNDRFFAVRPEGSVSTLKIQRTERGDSAVYLCASSRTGLTEAFFGQGTRLTVV.